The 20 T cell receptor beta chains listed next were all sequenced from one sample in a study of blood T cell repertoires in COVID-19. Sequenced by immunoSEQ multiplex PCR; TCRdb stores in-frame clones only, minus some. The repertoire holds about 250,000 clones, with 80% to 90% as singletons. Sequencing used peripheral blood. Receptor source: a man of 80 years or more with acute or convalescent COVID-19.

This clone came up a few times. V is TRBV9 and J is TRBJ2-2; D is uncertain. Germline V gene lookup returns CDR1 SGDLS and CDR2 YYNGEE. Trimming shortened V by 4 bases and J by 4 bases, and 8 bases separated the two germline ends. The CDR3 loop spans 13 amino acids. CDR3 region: CASSPFLTGELFF. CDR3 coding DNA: TGTGCCAGCAGCCCGTTCCTCACCGGGGAGCTGTTTTTT.

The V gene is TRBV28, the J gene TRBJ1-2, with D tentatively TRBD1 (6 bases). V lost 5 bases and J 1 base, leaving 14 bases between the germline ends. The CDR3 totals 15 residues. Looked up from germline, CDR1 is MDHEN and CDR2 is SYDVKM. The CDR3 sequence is CASSQLGGHNYGYTF. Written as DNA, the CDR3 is TGTGCCAGCAGTCAATTAGGGGGACATAACTATGGCTACACCTTC.

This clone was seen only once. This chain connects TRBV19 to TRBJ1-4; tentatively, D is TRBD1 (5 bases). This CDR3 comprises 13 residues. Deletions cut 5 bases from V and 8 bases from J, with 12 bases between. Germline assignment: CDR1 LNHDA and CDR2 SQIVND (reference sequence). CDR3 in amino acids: CASSRRGQEKLFF. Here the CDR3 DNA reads TGTGCCAGTAGTCGGAGGGGCCAGGAAAAACTGTTTTTT.

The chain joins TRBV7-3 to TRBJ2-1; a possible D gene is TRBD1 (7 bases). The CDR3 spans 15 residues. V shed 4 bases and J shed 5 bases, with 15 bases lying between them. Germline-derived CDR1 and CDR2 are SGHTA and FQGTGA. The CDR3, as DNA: TGTGCCAGCAGCTCACGCGGGACAGAGAACAATGAGCAGTTCTTC. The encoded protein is CASSSRGTENNEQFF.

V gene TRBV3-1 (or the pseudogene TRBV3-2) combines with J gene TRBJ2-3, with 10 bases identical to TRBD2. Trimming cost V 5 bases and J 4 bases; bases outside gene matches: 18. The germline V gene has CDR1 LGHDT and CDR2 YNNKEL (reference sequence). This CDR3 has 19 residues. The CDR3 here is CASSFENLLAGPTPDTQYF. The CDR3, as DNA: TGTGCCAGCAGCTTTGAGAACCTACTAGCGGGGCCTACCCCAGATACGCAGTATTTT.

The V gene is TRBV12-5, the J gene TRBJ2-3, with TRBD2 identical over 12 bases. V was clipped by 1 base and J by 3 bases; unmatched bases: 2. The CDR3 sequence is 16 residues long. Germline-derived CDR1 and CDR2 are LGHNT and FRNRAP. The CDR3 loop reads CASGLGLAGVTDTQYF. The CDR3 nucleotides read TGTGCTAGTGGTTTGGGACTAGCGGGAGTAACAGATACGCAGTATTTT.

The CDR3 DNA reads TGTGCCAGCAAGCCCCAGGGAAAAACTGAAGCTTTCTTT. It encodes CASKPQGKTEAFF. This chain links TRBV6-5 with TRBJ1-1, with a tentative D call TRBD1 (5 bases). The CDR3 is 13 amino acids. Germline CDR1 reads MNHEY; CDR2 reads SVGAGI. Trimming removed 7 bases from V and 5 bases from J, with 14 bases in between.

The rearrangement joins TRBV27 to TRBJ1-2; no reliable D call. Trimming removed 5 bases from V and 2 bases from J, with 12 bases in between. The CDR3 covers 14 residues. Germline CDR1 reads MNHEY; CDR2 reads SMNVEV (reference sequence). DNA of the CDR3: TGTGCCAGCAGTCCGTCAGGAAGGAACTATGGCTACACCTTC. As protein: CASSPSGRNYGYTF.

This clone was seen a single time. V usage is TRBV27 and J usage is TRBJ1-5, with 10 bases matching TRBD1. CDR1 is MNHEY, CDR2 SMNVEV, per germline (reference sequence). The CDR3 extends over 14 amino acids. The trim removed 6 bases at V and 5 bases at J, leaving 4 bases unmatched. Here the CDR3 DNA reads TGTGCCAGCAGGGTCGACAGGGGGCATCAGCCCCAGCATTTT. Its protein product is CASRVDRGHQPQHF.

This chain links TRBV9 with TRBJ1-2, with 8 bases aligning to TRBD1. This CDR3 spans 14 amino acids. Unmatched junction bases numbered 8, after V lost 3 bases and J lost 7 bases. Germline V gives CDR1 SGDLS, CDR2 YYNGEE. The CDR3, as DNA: TGTGCCAGCAGCGAACTCCCTCAGGGGGCTGGCTACACCTTC. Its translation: CASSELPQGAGYTF.

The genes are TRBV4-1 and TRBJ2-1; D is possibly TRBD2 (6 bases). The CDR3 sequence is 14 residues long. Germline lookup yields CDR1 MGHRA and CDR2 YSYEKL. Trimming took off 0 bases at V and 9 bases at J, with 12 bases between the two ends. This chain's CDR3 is CASSQDLMRGEQFF. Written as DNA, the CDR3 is TGCGCCAGCAGCCAAGACCTTATGCGGGGTGAGCAGTTCTTC.

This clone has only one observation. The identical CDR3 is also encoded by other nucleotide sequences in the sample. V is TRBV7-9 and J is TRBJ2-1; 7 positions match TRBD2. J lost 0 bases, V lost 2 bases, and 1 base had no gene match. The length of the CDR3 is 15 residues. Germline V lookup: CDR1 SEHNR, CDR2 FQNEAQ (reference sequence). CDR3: CASSLRGSSYNEQFF. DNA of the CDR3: TGTGCCAGCAGCTTACGCGGGAGCTCCTACAATGAGCAGTTCTTC.

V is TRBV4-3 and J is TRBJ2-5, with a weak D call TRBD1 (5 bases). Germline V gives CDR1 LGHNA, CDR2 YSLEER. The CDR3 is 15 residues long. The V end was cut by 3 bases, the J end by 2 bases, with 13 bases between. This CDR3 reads CASSQNTGTQETQYF. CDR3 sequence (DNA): TGCGCCAGCAGCCAGAATACAGGAACACAAGAGACCCAGTACTTC.

The CDR3 reads CASSLVRQIGSPLHF. CDR3 nucleotides: TGTGCCAGCAGCTTGGTGAGGCAGATCGGATCACCCCTCCACTTT. This chain joins TRBV5-5 and TRBJ1-6; D is ambiguous. The CDR3 totals 15 residues. Trimming removed 0 bases from V and 10 bases from J, with 14 bases in between. Germline lookup yields CDR1 SGHKS and CDR2 YYEKEE (reference sequence).

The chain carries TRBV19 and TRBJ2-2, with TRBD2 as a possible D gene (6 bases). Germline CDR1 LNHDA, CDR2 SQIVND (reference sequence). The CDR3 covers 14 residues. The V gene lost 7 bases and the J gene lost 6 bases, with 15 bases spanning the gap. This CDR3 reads CASIRDFRSGELFF. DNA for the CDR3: TGTGCCAGTATCCGGGACTTCAGATCCGGGGAGCTGTTTTTT.

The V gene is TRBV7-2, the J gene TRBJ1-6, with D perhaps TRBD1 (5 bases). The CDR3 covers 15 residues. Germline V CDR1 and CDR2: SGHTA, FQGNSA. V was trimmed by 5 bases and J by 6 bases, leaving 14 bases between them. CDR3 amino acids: CASSLDLGGNSPLHF. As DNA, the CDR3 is TGTGCCAGCAGCCTAGATCTGGGGGGTAATTCACCCCTCCACTTT.

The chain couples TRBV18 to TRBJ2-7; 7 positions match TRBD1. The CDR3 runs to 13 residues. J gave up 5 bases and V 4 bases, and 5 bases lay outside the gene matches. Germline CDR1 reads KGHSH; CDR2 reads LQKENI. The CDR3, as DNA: TGTGCCAGCTCACGTATACAGGGGAACGAGCAGTACTTC. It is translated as CASSRIQGNEQYF.

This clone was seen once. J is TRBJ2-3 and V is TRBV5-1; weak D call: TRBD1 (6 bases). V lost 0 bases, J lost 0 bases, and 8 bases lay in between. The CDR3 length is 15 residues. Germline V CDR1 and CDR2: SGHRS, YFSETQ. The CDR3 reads CASSLARGSTDTQYF. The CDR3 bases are TGCGCCAGCAGCTTGGCCAGGGGTAGCACAGATACGCAGTATTTT.

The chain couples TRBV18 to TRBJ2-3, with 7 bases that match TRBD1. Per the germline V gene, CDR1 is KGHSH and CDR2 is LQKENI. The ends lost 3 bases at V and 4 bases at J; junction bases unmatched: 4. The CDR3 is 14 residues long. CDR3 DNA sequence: TGTGCCAGCTCACCCACAGGGGTCGCAGATACGCAGTATTTT. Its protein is CASSPTGVADTQYF.

The CDR3 is CATSRDRARDEQFF. Here the CDR3 DNA reads TGTGCCACCAGCAGAGATAGGGCCAGGGATGAGCAGTTCTTC. The V gene is TRBV15, the J gene TRBJ2-1; perhaps TRBD1 as D (5 bases). The CDR3 sequence is 14 residues long. CDR1 LNHNV and CDR2 YYDKDF come from the germline V gene (reference sequence). Trimming shortened V by 0 bases and J by 8 bases, and 11 bases separated the two germline ends.